Listed below are T cell receptor beta chains from one sample, sequenced in a study of Ad26.COV2.S vaccination and SARS-CoV-2 variants. Clones were sequenced by immunoSEQ multiplex PCR, and TCRdb holds only the in-frame ones, with some missing. The sample consists of 450,000 to 550,000 clones, roughly nine tenths of them appearing once. Sequenced here: peripheral blood, sampled in a trial of Ad26.COV2.S vaccine versus placebo. The receptor set was obtained from a person aged 18-65 years who received the Ad26.COV2.S COVID-19 vaccine or a placebo. CDR3s leave out the opening cysteine and the closing phenylalanine or tryptophan.

SVVPGTNTGELF,12,TRBV29-1,TRBJ2-2
ASSLGLAGELF,11,TRBV5-6,TRBJ2-2
ASSSSRDTKQY,11,TRBV7-3,TRBJ2-7
ASRKREGLTEQY,12,TRBV5-1,TRBJ2-7
ASSPLTNEQY,10,TRBV6-2/TRBV6-3,TRBJ2-7
ASSYGWYEQY,10,TRBV6-6,TRBJ2-7
ASREGNQPQH,10,TRBV28,TRBJ1-5
ASSVVGLGPSTDTQY,15,TRBV9,TRBJ2-3
ASSLALAGNTGELF,14,TRBV5-6,TRBJ2-2
ASSPQGVGNTIY,12,TRBV7-2,TRBJ1-3
AWNVDRGQETQY,12,TRBV30,TRBJ2-5
ATYAGGGRANSYNEQF,16,TRBV15,TRBJ2-1
ASSPGGRRRF,10,TRBV6-2/TRBV6-3,TRBJ1-4
ASSFPRHYGYT,11,TRBV5-6,TRBJ1-2
SASLGTGNTIY,11,TRBV20-1,TRBJ1-3
ASSAREGSYNEQF,13,TRBV6-6,TRBJ2-1
ASRRDTAYQETQY,13,TRBV5-1,TRBJ2-5
ATSEPVLAGGSEQF,14,TRBV24-1,TRBJ2-1
ASSQTDQNTEAF,12,TRBV27,TRBJ1-1
ASSDEGPSYEQY,12,TRBV6-1,TRBJ2-7
ASEKLAGYNEQF,12,TRBV7-6,TRBJ2-1
ASSLPGAGSYEQY,13,TRBV5-4,TRBJ2-7
ASSQLPPIYSNQPQH,15,TRBV4-1,TRBJ1-5
ASSPGLANTGELF,13,TRBV3-1/TRBV3-2,TRBJ2-2
ASSITPAGGNTIY,13,TRBV19,TRBJ1-3
ASSRHKETEAF,11,TRBV27,TRBJ1-1
ASSQAGQLNQPQH,13,TRBV4-2,TRBJ1-5
ASSLSGGLYNEQF,13,TRBV7-3,TRBJ2-1
ASSAKSRDVEQY,12,TRBV9,TRBJ2-7
ASSPGQDNSPLH,12,TRBV7-6,TRBJ1-6
ASSLGGLETETQY,13,TRBV11-1,TRBJ2-5
ASSQDILSGGNEQF,14,TRBV3-1/TRBV3-2,TRBJ2-1
TSSDRDRALWNQPQH,15,TRBV1,TRBJ1-5
ASSFSGQASGNTIY,14,TRBV28,TRBJ1-3
ASSSDRGLGYT,11,TRBV7-9,TRBJ1-2
ASSLRRGETPGTGELF,16,TRBV7-3,TRBJ2-2